This T cell receptor (beta chain) was found in a study of cytomegalovirus exposure and HLA in healthy donors. Study-level findings and limits: A later analysis appeared to link common viral pathogens to several of the most significant clusters. It was fewer than 200 TCR beta chains that were listed as cytomegalovirus-associated.

Trimming removed 7 bases from V and 5 bases from J, with 14 bases in between. CDR1 is SQVTM and CDR2 is ANQGSEA in the germline V gene. The CDR3 totals 12 residues. About this clone: Its cognate antigen is unknown.

Use of 60 Vbeta and 13 Jbeta primers characterized the PCR. Profiled with immunoSEQ multiplex PCR; TCRdb holds only in-frame clones, not every one. The table includes some 110,000 clones, 60% to 80% detected once. This TCR was recovered from a man under 40 in good health and CMV-seronegative. The chain has TRBV29-1 and TRBJ2-5; D may be TRBD2 (5 bases). The sequenced material came from PBMCs. The CDR3 sequence is CSGSRGQETQYF. Written as DNA, the CDR3 is TGCAGCGGATCACGGGGTCAGGAGACCCAGTACTTC.